The present T cell receptor (beta chain) was sequenced within a study of T cell changes during pregnancy in multiple sclerosis. Method: immunoSEQ multiplex PCR; TCRdb's copy keeps in-frame clones and lacks some. Of under 45,000 clones in the sample, roughly 92% are singletons; the top ten hold 0.55% to 0.85%. This CDR3 region has 15 residues. Germline V gene lookup returns CDR1 SGHNT and CDR2 YYREEE (reference sequence). V lost 5 bases, J lost 9 bases, and 21 bases lay in between. This TCR derives from a female donor with multiple sclerosis, enrolled in a pregnancy study. The J gene is TRBJ2-1, the V gene TRBV5-4; maybe TRBD1 (6 bases). Specimen: CD4+ T cells from peripheral blood mononuclear cells, collected in the first trimester of pregnancy. The CDR3 region is CASRGARDRGSEQFF. In DNA, the CDR3 is TGTGCCAGCAGGGGGGCCAGGGACCGAGGCAGTGAGCAGTTCTTC.